This T cell receptor beta chain was recorded in a study of control samples from healthy donors and cancer patients. TCRdb's table, derived via immunoSEQ multiplex PCR, lists solely in-frame clones and lacks some. The sample lists about 89,000 clones, about 83% seen once, with 2.1% in the top ten. CDR1 and CDR2 from the germline V gene are SGHNT and YYREEE (reference sequence). The CDR3 consists of 14 residues. Deletions cut 2 bases from V and 0 bases from J, with 8 bases between. The genes are TRBV5-4 and TRBJ1-2; D not resolved. This clonotype originated in a woman aged 40-49 years in good health. Sequences were obtained from blood. This CDR3 reads CASSFGESNYGYTF. The CDR3, as DNA: TGTGCCAGCAGCTTCGGGGAATCTAACTATGGCTACACCTTC.